These 15 T cell receptor beta chains were sequenced from one sample in a study of blood T cell repertoires in COVID-19 (dated by TCRdb to between 2020 and 2021). Library construction relied on the immunoSEQ multiplex PCR assay. Held by TCRdb, this immuneACCESS table contains in-frame sequences only and omits some clones. Under half of the omission traces to an unresolved V gene where checked; the cause of the rest is unknown. This sample lists fewer than 300,000 clones; less than 90% were detected once. 4% of the sample rests with the top ten. Source material: peripheral blood. The receptor set was obtained from a man aged 60-69 years who had recovered from COVID-19.

The chain employs TRBV10-2 and TRBJ2-5, with D maybe TRBD2 (6 bases). This CDR3 region has 15 residues. Per germline, CDR1 WSHSY and CDR2 SAAADI. Trimming stripped 3 bases from V and 11 bases from J, with 22 bases between. CDR3 residues: CASSELGGRQNGQYF. The CDR3, as DNA: TGCGCCAGCAGTGAATTAGGAGGGCGCCAAAATGGTCAGTACTTC.

The chain is built from TRBV11-2 and TRBJ1-1; TRBD1 aligns across 9 bases. Losses at the gene ends were 3 bases for V and 1 base for J; bases not matched to a gene: 6. This CDR3 comprises 16 residues. The V gene's germline CDR1 is SGHAT and CDR2 FQNNGV. The CDR3 nucleotides are TGTGCCAGCAGCTTGGGGGACAGGGATACGAACACTGAAGCTTTCTTT. Its translation: CASSLGDRDTNTEAFF.

The genes are TRBV5-4 and TRBJ1-2, with unresolved D. The CDR3 runs to 13 residues. Germline V gives CDR1 SGHNT, CDR2 YYREEE (reference sequence). V was cut by 10 bases and J by 8 bases, with 21 bases left in between. CDR3 nucleotides: TGTGCCGGAACGGGTCCACCTTGGGAGGGCTACACCTTC. Its protein is CAGTGPPWEGYTF.

The rearrangement uses TRBV6-5 and TRBJ1-5; 7 bases match TRBD1. Germline V gene sequence: CDR1 MNHEY, CDR2 SVGAGI. This CDR3 is 14 amino acids long. V lost 8 bases and J lost 5; bases outside the gene matches: 9. The chain's CDR3 is CASSYVRGDQPQHF. DNA of the CDR3: TGTGCCAGCTCATACGTCAGGGGGGATCAGCCCCAGCATTTT.

The gene calls are TRBV7-9 and TRBJ2-7; tentatively, D is TRBD1 (6 bases). CDR3 length: 16 amino acids. With 2 bases removed from V and 2 bases from J, the gap between germline ends came to 16 bases. The V gene's germline CDR1 is SEHNR and CDR2 FQNEAQ (reference sequence). The CDR3 sequence: CASSLLVGDTAYEQYF. The DNA for the CDR3 is TGTGCCAGCAGCTTATTGGTTGGGGACACTGCCTACGAGCAGTACTTC.

The gene calls are TRBV9 and TRBJ2-1; weak D call: TRBD1 (5 bases). The germline V gene encodes CDR1 SGDLS and CDR2 YYNGEE. The germline V and J ends were trimmed by 0 bases and 10 bases, with 20 bases remaining between them. This CDR3 spans 16 amino acids. CDR3 in DNA: TGTGCCAGCAGCGTAGCCCCAGATCTGGGGCGCAGCGAGCAGTTCTTC. Amino acids: CASSVAPDLGRSEQFF.

The chain combines TRBV18 with TRBJ1-1; no clear D. The germline V gene encodes CDR1 KGHSH and CDR2 LQKENI. This CDR3 has 15 residues. V was clipped by 3 bases and J by 1 base, with 12 bases between them. CDR3 amino acids: CASSPPTLGNTEAFF. Here the CDR3 DNA reads TGTGCCAGCTCACCCCCGACCCTAGGGAACACTGAAGCTTTCTTT.

The V call is TRBV30, the J call TRBJ2-7, with D possibly matching TRBD2 (5 bases). Germline V gene data show CDR1 as GTSNPN and CDR2 as SVGIG (reference sequence). The CDR3 is made up of 14 amino acids. V lost 3 bases to trimming and J lost 4 bases, with 16 bases between them. Written as DNA, the CDR3 is TGTGCCTGGAGGTCCCGGGGAAAAGGGTACGAGCAGTACTTC. Amino acids: CAWRSRGKGYEQYF.

There are a few counts of this clone. Written as DNA, the CDR3 is TGTGCCAGTAGTATCCCGGGAAACGAAGAGACCCAGTACTTC. Its protein product is CASSIPGNEETQYF. The chain joins TRBV19 to TRBJ2-5, with D possibly matching TRBD2 (5 bases). Trimming removed 3 bases from V and 3 bases from J, with 11 bases in between. CDR3 length: 14 amino acids. Germline assignment: CDR1 LNHDA and CDR2 SQIVND (reference sequence). Using reference TRBV19 and TRBJ2-5 for the parts outside the CDR3, the full variable domain is DGGITQSPKYLFRKEGQNVTLSCEQNLNHDAMYWYRQDPGQGLRLIYYSQIVNDFQKGDIAEGYSVSREKKESFPLTVTSAQKNPTAFYLCASSIPGNEETQYFGPGTRLLVL.

This clone has a single count. The chain combines TRBV7-6 with TRBJ1-4; TRBD1 agrees at 8 bases. The trim removed 5 bases at V and 5 bases at J, leaving 7 bases unmatched. Germline CDR1 and CDR2: SGHVS and FNYEAQ. CDR3 length equals 15 residues. CDR3 DNA sequence: TGTGCCAGCAGCCCGATGACAGGGGTAAATGAAAAACTGTTTTTT. Translation: CASSPMTGVNEKLFF.

The chain couples TRBV6-1 to TRBJ1-1; D is perhaps TRBD1 (5 bases). The CDR3 runs 12 residues. CDR1 and CDR2 from the germline V gene are MNHNS and SASEGT. The V and J ends lost 2 bases and 5 bases respectively, with 6 bases between them. The CDR3: CASSERGTEAFF. Here the CDR3 DNA reads TGTGCCAGCAGTGAACGGGGGACTGAAGCTTTCTTT.

V and J are TRBV27 and TRBJ2-2; a weak D match, TRBD1 (6 bases). V was cut by 3 bases and J by 3 bases, with 14 bases left in between. CDR1 MNHEY and CDR2 SMNVEV come from the germline V gene (reference sequence). CDR3 size: 16 residues. In DNA form, the CDR3 reads TGTGCCAGCAGTTTTCTTGGACAGAGGGACACCGGGGAGCTGTTTTTT. Its protein is CASSFLGQRDTGELFF.

The CDR3 DNA is TGTGCCAGCAGCTTAGGAACAGGGGGGCTCGGAAACACCATATATTTT. Residues: CASSLGTGGLGNTIYF. The chain links TRBV5-4 to TRBJ1-3; 8 nucleotides line up with TRBD1. Per germline, CDR1 SGHNT and CDR2 YYREEE (reference sequence). CDR3 length: 16 amino acids. J was trimmed by 4 bases and V by 2 bases; bases with no gene match: 8. Variable domain in full (rest from reference TRBV5-4 and TRBJ1-3): ETGVTQSPTHLIKTRGQQVTLRCSSQSGHNTVSWYQQALGQGPQFIFQYYREEENGRGNFPPRFSGLQFPNYSSELNVNALELDDSALYLCASSLGTGGLGNTIYFGEGSWLTVV.

V gene TRBV7-2 combines with J gene TRBJ2-3; a possible D gene is TRBD1 (5 bases). The CDR3 loop spans 13 amino acids. Trimming shortened V by 1 base and J by 6 bases, and 8 bases separated the two germline ends. Germline lookup yields CDR1 SGHTA and CDR2 FQGNSA. In DNA form, the CDR3 reads TGTGCCAGCAGCTTAGTTGGGGCCGATACGCAGTATTTT. Protein: CASSLVGADTQYF.

This clone turned up a few times. CDR3 protein: CASSVVGTRTGELFF. The CDR3, as DNA: TGTGCCAGCAGCGTAGTCGGGACAAGAACCGGGGAGCTGTTTTTT. The chain couples TRBV9 to TRBJ2-2; D might be TRBD1 (6 bases). Between the trimmed V and J ends, which lost 0 bases and 5 bases, there was a span of 11 bases. Germline lookup yields CDR1 SGDLS and CDR2 YYNGEE. The CDR3 is made up of 15 amino acids.